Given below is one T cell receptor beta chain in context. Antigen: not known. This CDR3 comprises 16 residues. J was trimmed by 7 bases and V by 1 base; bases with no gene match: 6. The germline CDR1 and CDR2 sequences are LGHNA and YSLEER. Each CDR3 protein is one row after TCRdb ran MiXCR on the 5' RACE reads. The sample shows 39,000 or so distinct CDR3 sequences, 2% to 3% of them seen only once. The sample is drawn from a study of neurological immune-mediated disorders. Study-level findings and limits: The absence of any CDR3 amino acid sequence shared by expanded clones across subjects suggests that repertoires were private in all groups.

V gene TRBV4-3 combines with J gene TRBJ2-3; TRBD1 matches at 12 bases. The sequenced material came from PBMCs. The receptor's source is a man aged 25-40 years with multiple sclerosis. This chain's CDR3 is CASSQVGTGGMHTQYF. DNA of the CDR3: TGCGCCAGCAGCCAAGTAGGGACAGGGGGCATGCATACGCAGTATTTT.